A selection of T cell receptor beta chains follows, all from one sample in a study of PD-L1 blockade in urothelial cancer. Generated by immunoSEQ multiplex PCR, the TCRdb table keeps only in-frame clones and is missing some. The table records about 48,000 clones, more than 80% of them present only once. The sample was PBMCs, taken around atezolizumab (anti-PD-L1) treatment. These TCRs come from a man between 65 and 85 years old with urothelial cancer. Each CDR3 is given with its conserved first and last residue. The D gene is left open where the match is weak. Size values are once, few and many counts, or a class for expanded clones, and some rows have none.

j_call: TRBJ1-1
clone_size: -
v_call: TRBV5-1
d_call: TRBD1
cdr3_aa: CASNSWTGSIMNTEAFF
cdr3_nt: TGCGCCAGCAACTCTTGGACAGGCAGTATTATGAACACTGAAGCTTTCTTT

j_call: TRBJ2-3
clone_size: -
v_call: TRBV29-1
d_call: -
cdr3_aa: CSVDRGGDTQYF
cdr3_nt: TGCAGCGTTGACAGGGGCGGAGATACGCAGTATTTT

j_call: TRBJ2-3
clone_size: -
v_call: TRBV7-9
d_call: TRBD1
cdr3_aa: CASSLGGGSADTQYF
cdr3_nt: TGTGCCAGCAGCTTAGGAGGGGGCAGCGCAGATACGCAGTATTTT

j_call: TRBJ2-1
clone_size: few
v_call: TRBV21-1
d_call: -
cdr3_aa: CASSKVENEQFF
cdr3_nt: TGTGCCAGCAGCAAAGTAGAAAATGAGCAGTTCTTC

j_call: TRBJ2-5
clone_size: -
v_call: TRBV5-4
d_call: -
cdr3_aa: CASSLRRREETQYF
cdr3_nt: TGTGCCAGCAGCTTGAGGAGAAGAGAAGAGACCCAGTACTTC

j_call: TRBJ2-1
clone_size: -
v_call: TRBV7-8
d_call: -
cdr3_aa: CASSLAGDYNEQFF
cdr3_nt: TGTGCCAGCAGCTTAGCCGGGGACTACAATGAGCAGTTCTTC

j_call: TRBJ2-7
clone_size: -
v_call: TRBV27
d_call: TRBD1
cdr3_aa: CASSPRGQGINYEQYF
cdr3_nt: TGTGCCAGCAGTCCAAGGGGACAGGGCATTAACTACGAGCAGTACTTC

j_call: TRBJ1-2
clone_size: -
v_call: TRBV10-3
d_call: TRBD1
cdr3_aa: CAISEYGTGGTYGYTF
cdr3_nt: TGTGCCATCAGTGAGTACGGGACAGGGGGCACCTATGGCTACACCTTC

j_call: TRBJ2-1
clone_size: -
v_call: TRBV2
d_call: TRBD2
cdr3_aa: CARVAGGQSSYNEQFF
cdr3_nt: TGTGCCAGAGTAGCGGGAGGGCAGAGCTCCTACAATGAGCAGTTCTTC

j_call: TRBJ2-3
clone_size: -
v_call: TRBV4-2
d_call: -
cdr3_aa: CASSHTGESTDTQYF
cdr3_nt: TGTGCCAGCAGCCATACTGGGGAGAGCACAGATACGCAGTATTTT

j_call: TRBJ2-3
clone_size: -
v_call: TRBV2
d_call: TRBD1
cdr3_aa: CASSDRGRRDTQYF
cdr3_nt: TGTGCCAGCAGTGACAGGGGGCGTAGGGATACGCAGTATTTT

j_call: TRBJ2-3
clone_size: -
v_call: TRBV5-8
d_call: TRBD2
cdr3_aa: CASSLGSGLAGDTQYF
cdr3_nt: TGTGCCAGCAGCTTGGGGAGTGGACTAGCGGGAGATACGCAGTATTTT

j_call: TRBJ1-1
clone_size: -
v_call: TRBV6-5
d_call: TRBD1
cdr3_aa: CASSYPGTGGTEAFF
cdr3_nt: TGTGCCAGCAGTTACCCTGGGACAGGGGGAACTGAAGCTTTCTTT

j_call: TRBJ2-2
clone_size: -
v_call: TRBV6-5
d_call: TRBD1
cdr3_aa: CASRPPGQGAGELFF
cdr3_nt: TGTGCCAGCAGACCTCCGGGACAGGGGGCCGGGGAGCTGTTTTTT

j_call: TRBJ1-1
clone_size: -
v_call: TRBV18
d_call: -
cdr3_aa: CASSPPVRGGGTEAFF
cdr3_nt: TGTGCCAGCTCACCCCCTGTCCGGGGAGGTGGCACTGAAGCTTTCTTT

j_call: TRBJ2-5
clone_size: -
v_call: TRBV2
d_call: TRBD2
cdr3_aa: CAGPGLAGGGGETQYF
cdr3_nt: TGTGCCGGGCCGGGACTAGCGGGAGGTGGGGGAGAGACCCAGTACTTC

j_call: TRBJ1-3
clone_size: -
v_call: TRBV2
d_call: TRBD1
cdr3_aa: CASRGQVTGNTIYF
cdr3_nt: TGTGCCAGCAGAGGACAGGTTACTGGAAACACCATATATTTT

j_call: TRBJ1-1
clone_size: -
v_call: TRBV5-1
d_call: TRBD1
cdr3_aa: CASRTGTGGAFF
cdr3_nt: TGCGCCAGCAGAACCGGGACAGGAGGGGCTTTCTTT

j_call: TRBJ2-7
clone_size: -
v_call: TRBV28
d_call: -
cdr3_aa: CASLSGERAYEQYF
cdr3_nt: TGTGCCAGCCTAAGCGGAGAAAGGGCCTACGAGCAGTACTTC

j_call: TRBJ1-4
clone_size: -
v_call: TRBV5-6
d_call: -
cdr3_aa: CASSPRGQLNEKLFF
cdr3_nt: TGTGCCAGCAGCCCGAGAGGACAGCTAAATGAAAAACTGTTTTTT

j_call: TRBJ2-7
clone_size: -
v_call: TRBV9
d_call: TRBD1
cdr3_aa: CASTVGDRGFGEQYF
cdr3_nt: TGTGCCAGCACCGTGGGGGACAGAGGATTTGGCGAGCAGTACTTC

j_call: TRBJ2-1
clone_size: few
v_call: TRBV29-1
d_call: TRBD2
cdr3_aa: CSVAGLAGINEQFF
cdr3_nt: TGCAGCGTAGCGGGACTAGCGGGGATCAATGAGCAGTTCTTC

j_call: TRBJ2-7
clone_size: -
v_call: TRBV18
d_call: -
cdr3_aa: CASSPGPGLTYEQYF
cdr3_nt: TGTGCCAGCTCACCAGGTCCAGGCCTCACTTACGAGCAGTACTTC

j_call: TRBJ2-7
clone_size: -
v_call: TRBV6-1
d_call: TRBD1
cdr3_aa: CASSGWTGARGEQYF
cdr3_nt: TGTGCCAGCAGTGGATGGACAGGGGCAAGAGGCGAGCAGTACTTC

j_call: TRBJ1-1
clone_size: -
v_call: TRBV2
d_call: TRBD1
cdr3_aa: CASSIRTGNTEAFF
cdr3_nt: TGTGCCAGCAGTATCCGGACAGGGAACACTGAAGCTTTCTTT

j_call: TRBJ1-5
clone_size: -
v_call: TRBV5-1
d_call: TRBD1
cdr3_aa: CASSLATKGQKRKNSNQPQHF
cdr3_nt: TGCGCCAGCAGCTTGGCCACCAAGGGACAGAAAAGAAAAAATAGCAATCAGCCCCAGCATTTT

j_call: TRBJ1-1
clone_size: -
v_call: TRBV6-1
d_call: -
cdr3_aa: CAAGGGETEAFF
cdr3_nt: TGTGCCGCGGGGGGGGGCGAGACTGAAGCTTTCTTT

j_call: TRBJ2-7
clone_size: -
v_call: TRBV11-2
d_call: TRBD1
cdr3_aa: CASSLGQPYEQYF
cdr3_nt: TGTGCCAGCAGCTTGGGACAGCCCTACGAGCAGTACTTC

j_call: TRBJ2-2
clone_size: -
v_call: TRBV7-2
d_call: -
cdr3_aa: CASSLGLGGTGELFF
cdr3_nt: TGTGCCAGCAGCTTAGGTCTCGGGGGCACCGGGGAGCTGTTTTTT

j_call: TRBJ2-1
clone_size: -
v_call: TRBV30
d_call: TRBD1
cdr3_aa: CAWSLRTGYNEQFF
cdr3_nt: TGTGCCTGGAGTTTAAGGACAGGATACAATGAGCAGTTCTTC

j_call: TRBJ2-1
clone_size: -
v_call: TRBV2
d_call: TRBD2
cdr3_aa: CASIPSTSGNNEQFF
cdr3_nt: TGTGCCAGCATCCCATCGACTAGCGGGAACAATGAGCAGTTCTTC

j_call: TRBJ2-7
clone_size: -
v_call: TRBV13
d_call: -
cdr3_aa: CASSLLTGPYTYEQYF
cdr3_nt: TGTGCCAGCAGCTTACTAACAGGGCCATACACCTACGAGCAGTACTTC

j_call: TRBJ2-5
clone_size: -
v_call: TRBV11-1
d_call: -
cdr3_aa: CASGVGSASETQYF
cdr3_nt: TGTGCCAGCGGAGTAGGCTCAGCCTCAGAGACCCAGTACTTC

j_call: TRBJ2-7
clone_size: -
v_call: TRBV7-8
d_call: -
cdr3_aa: CASSLRLEGALHYEQYF
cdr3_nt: TGTGCCAGCAGCTTGAGGCTCGAGGGCGCCCTCCACTACGAGCAGTACTTC

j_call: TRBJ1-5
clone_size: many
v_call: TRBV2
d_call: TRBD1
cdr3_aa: CASSYGQGDSRPQHF
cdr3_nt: TGTGCCAGCAGCTACGGACAGGGAGATTCGCGGCCCCAGCATTTT

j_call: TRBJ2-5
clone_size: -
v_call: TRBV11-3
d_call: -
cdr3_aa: CASSPDRGETQYF
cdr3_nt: TGTGCCAGCAGTCCGGACCGAGGGGAGACCCAGTACTTC

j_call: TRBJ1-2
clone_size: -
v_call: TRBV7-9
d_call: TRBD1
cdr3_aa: CASSSTPGTGDGYTF
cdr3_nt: TGTGCCAGCAGCTCAACCCCCGGGACAGGGGATGGCTACACCTTC

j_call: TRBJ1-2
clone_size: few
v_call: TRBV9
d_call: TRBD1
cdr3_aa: CASSPTGVYGYTF
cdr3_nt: TGTGCCAGCAGTCCGACAGGGGTCTATGGCTACACCTTC

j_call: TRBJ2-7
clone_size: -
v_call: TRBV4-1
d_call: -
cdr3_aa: CASSQVVAGVGEQYF
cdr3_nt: TGCGCCAGCAGCCAAGTGGTGGCAGGGGTAGGCGAGCAGTACTTC

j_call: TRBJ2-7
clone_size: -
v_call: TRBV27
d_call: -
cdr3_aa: CASSLLWSSYEQYF
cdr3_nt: TGTGCCAGCAGTTTATTATGGAGCTCCTACGAGCAGTACTTC

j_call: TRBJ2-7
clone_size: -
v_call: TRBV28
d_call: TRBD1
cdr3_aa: CASRLQGASYEQYF
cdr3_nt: TGTGCCAGCAGGTTACAGGGGGCCTCCTACGAGCAGTACTTC

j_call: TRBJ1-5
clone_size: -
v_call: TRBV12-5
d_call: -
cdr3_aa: CASGPDGGNQHF
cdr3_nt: TGTGCTAGTGGTCCTGACGGGGGGAACCAGCATTTT

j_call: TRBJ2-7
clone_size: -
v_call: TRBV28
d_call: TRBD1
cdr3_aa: CASTLGTGNSYEQYF
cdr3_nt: TGTGCCAGCACCCTCGGGACAGGAAACTCCTACGAGCAGTACTTC

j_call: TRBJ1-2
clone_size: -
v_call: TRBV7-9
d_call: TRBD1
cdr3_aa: CASSLSSQGAGYGYTF
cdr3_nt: TGTGCCAGCAGCTTATCATCCCAGGGGGCTGGCTATGGCTACACCTTC

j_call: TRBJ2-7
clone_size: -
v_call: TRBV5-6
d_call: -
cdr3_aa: CASSLVRQGFYEQYF
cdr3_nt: TGTGCCAGCAGCTTGGTGCGGCAGGGGTTCTACGAGCAGTACTTC

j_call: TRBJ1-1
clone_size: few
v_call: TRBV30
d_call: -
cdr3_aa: CAWRITSGLYTEAFF
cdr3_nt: TGTGCCTGGAGGATCACGTCAGGGTTGTACACTGAAGCTTTCTTT

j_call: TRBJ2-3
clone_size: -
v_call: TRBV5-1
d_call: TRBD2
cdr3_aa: CASSLSGLAEKRAQYF
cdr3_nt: TGCGCCAGCAGCTTGTCGGGACTAGCGGAGAAGAGGGCGCAGTATTTT

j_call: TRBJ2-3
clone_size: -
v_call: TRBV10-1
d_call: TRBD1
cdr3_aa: CASSVGQGGADTQYF
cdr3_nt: TGCGCCAGCAGCGTCGGACAGGGCGGGGCAGATACGCAGTATTTT